This T cell receptor beta chain is from a study of T cell responses to AZD1222 COVID-19 vaccine listed by TCRdb under 2021. Context from the whole study: Because spike-specific TCR depth and breadth did not differ between the two schedules, AZD1222 recipients who got a second dose at roughly 4 weeks were pooled with those who got a second dose at roughly 12 weeks. A total of 233 trial participants underwent TCR sequencing, of whom about 210 had received two doses of AZD1222 and roughly 26 had received two doses of the MenACWY control vaccine. Trial participants were enrolled into age subgroups of 18-55, 56-69 and 70-plus years, which contained about 150, 28 and 57 TCR-sequenced participants, respectively. General study outcomes and caveats: Participants were mostly white British and included more females than males, and it was suggested by the authors that clonal diversity may have been underestimated. Because no day 14 peak-response samples were available, the repertoires could be characterized only after the peak T cell response. Reportedly, almost half of the unique spike-specific TCRs recognized epitopes lying outside the regions that are mutated in the B.1.351 and B.1.1.7 variants. The 56-69-year group was small, and its depth increase did not reach significance, likely because of low power. CD4 TCRs associated with the vaccine covered the entire spike protein, and the dominant responses were in regions 160-218 and 743-854. A significant rise in spike-specific TCR breadth and depth was observed after two AZD1222 doses relative to day 0 and relative to MenACWY recipients. Conclusions about previously exposed vaccinees are limited, since just 6 or 7 AZD1222 recipients were seropositive for SARS-CoV-2 at baseline.

The CDR3 regions of human TCRbeta chains were subjected to immunosequencing. On the authors' methods: Repertoire TCRs were checked for matches against a reference library of SARS-CoV-2-specific TCRs that had been generated using the MIRA antigen-specificity platform. Breadth was defined as the fraction of unique TCRs that were SARS-CoV-2-associated. Depth was defined as the fraction of total T cells that were SARS-CoV-2-associated. Using the MIRA data, each spike-specific TCR was assigned both to the spike region to which the TCR was reactive and to a CD4 or CD8 class. Log10-transformed breadth and depth values were compared by one-way ANOVA with Sidak's multiple comparisons tests. This immuneACCESS table, as held by TCRdb, lists in-frame sequences with V and J called but not all clones. Of the missing ones, under half trace to an unresolved V gene in checked studies; the others have no known cause. V and J calls and clone size come straight from that table; D and trimming were deduced from the DNA. Present in this sample are about 140,000 clones, roughly 90% of which were seen just once. The ten largest clones take up 5% to 6.5% of the sample.

Notes on this clone: This clone's antigen is unknown. It has no much larger one-base neighbor in the sample; base qualities were not kept.

The intended sense of this specimen's time point label: baseline before first vaccination. The vaccinee samples were drawn from two UK trials, COV001 and COV002, one of which was a single-blind randomized controlled phase 2/3 trial testing AZD1222 (ChAdOx1 nCoV-19) in healthy adults. Trial participant PBMC samples were collected at day 0 and day 28 after the second dose for TCRbeta chain sequencing. The sequence was collected from an adult in good health. The sample consisted of peripheral blood, taken on day 0 of AZD1222 vaccination.

The nucleotide sequence reads as follows: TGTGCCAGCAGCAAAGCGACAGGGCCGTTAAATGAAAAACTGTTTTTT. Its product reads: CASSKATGPLNEKLFF. The chain is encoded by TRBV21-1 joined to TRBJ1-4; TRBD1 is the table's D call and was not checked against the DNA. TRBV21-1 has pseudogene status. The CDR3 runs 16 residues from the cysteine to the phenylalanine. The retained sequence is limited to the CDR3, 48 bases, with the frame set at the first base.